These 17 T cell receptor beta chains were sequenced from one sample in a study of CD8 T cells in ankylosing spondylitis. TCRdb passed the 5' RACE reads through MiXCR, listing each CDR3 protein once. The data contain 200,000 or so distinct CDR3 sequences, roughly 18% of them singletons. Source material: blood, either unsorted or a sorted T cell fraction (not recorded which). The receptor set was obtained from a male donor aged 5-30 years with ankylosing spondylitis or in good health (not recorded which).

In this sample, this clonotype turned up many times. The rearrangement joins TRBV28 to TRBJ2-1; the match to TRBD1 covers 9 bases. This CDR3 is 15 amino acids long. Trimming took 4 bases from V and 6 from J; bases not matched to a gene: 7. CDR1 is MDHEN and CDR2 is SYDVKM in the germline V gene. The CDR3 DNA is TGTGCCAGCAGTTCCCCGGACAGGGGTCCCAATGAGCAGTTCTTC. Encoded protein: CASSSPDRGPNEQFF. The variable domain in full, with the rest retrieved from reference TRBV28 and TRBJ2-1, is DVKVTQSSRYLVKRTGEKVFLECVQDMDHENMFWYRQDPGLGLRLIYFSYDVKMKEKGDIPEGYSVSREKKERFSLILESASTNQTSMYLCASSSPDRGPNEQFFGPGTRLTVL.

This clonotype was found once. J is TRBJ2-1 and V is TRBV25-1; D could derive from TRBD1 or TRBD2 (5 bases each). This CDR3 region has 14 residues. The ends were cut back, 4 bases at V and 4 bases at J, with 11 bases in the middle. Germline V gene lookup returns CDR1 MGHDK and CDR2 SYGVNS. As DNA, the CDR3 is TGTGCCAGCAGTGCCGTTGGGGGTTACAATGAGCAGTTCTTC. Protein product: CASSAVGGYNEQFF.

V usage is TRBV6-4 and J usage is TRBJ2-1; D not resolved. The CDR3 spans 16 residues. With 0 bases removed from V and 4 bases from J, the gap between germline ends came to 13 bases. Germline CDR1 is MRHNA and CDR2 is SNTAGT. The CDR3 coding sequence is TGTGCCAGCAGTGACTCGACCAGCTTCCCTTACAATGAGCAGTTCTTC. Protein sequence: CASSDSTSFPYNEQFF.

This clonotype was seen ten or more times. This chain uses TRBV12-3 or TRBV12-4 with TRBJ1-6, with TRBD1 matching over 9 bases. The CDR3 consists of 15 residues. V was pared by 5 bases and J by 7 bases, with 6 bases of the junction left unmatched. The CDR3 DNA sequence: TGTGCCAGCAGTCCAGGGACAGGGCAGAATTCACCCCTCCACTTT. Translated: CASSPGTGQNSPLHF.

This clonotype turned up a few times. The chain joins TRBV15 to TRBJ1-1; D gene uncertain. The V gene lost 0 bases and the J gene lost 6 bases, with 14 bases spanning the gap. CDR1 and CDR2 from the germline V gene are LNHNV and YYDKDF (reference sequence). The CDR3 has 15 residues. The DNA for the CDR3 is TGTGCCACCAGCAGAGACCGTGGGGAAAACCCTGAAGCTTTCTTT. Protein: CATSRDRGENPEAFF.

This clonotype was seen repeatedly, ten times or more. CDR3 loop: CSVEGGTSGSYNEQFF. Here the CDR3 DNA reads TGCAGCGTTGAGGGAGGGACTAGCGGAAGCTACAATGAGCAGTTCTTC. The V call is TRBV29-1, the J call TRBJ2-1; 11 positions agree with TRBD2. The J segment lost 3 bases and the V segment lost 3 bases, leaving 7 bases of the junction unmatched. The germline V gene has CDR1 SQVTM and CDR2 ANQGSEA. The CDR3 is made up of 16 amino acids.

The chain uses TRBV10-3 and TRBJ2-7; 10 bases map to TRBD2. Germline trimming cut 4 bases from V and 4 bases from J; bases unmatched to any gene: 7. The CDR3 extends over 15 amino acids. CDR1 is ENHRY and CDR2 is SYGVKD in the germline V gene. Here the CDR3 reads CAISVRAGGEYEQYF. The CDR3 nucleotides read TGTGCCATCAGTGTAAGAGCGGGAGGGGAATACGAGCAGTACTTC.

In this sample, this clonotype turned up a few times. The rearrangement joins TRBV27 to TRBJ2-1; D might be TRBD2 (6 bases). The ends were cut back, 2 bases at V and 5 bases at J, with 16 bases in the middle. The V gene's germline CDR1 is MNHEY and CDR2 SMNVEV (reference sequence). The CDR3 is 16 amino acids. The CDR3 sequence is CASSLNSWDSNNEQFF. The CDR3 DNA follows: TGTGCCAGCAGTTTAAACTCGTGGGACTCTAACAATGAGCAGTTCTTC.

V is TRBV20-1 and J is TRBJ2-2; 9 bases map to TRBD2. V shed 3 bases and J 3 bases; nucleotides not matched to a gene: 5. The CDR3 totals 15 residues. Germline CDR1 is DFQATT and CDR2 is SNEGSKA (reference sequence). The CDR3, as DNA: TGCAGTGCTAGCCCTAGCGGGAAGGACACCGGGGAGCTGTTTTTT. Residues: CSASPSGKDTGELFF.

This sequence joins TRBV29-1 and TRBJ2-5, with TRBD2 identical over 15 bases. The V and J ends lost 6 bases and 5 bases, in that order; junction bases with no gene match: 10. CDR3 length: 16 residues. In germline, CDR1 is SQVTM, CDR2 ANQGSEA. The CDR3 DNA is TGCAGCGTGGAACGGACTAGCGGGAGGGCCCAGGAGACCCAGTACTTC. It encodes CSVERTSGRAQETQYF.

This clonotype was detected only a few times. Possible read error: a much larger clone is one base away. V and J are TRBV6-6 and TRBJ1-1; D is unclear. Germline-derived CDR1 and CDR2 are MNHNY and SVGAGI (reference sequence). V gave up 0 bases and J gave up 4 bases, with 3 bases separating them. This CDR3 spans 12 amino acids. DNA for the CDR3: TGTGCCAGCAGTTACTCGATCACTGAAGCTTTCTTT. The encoded protein is CASSYSITEAFF.

Ten or more counts support this clonotype. This chain joins TRBV29-1 and TRBJ2-2; 9 bases are shared with TRBD2. Trimming removed 7 bases from V and 8 bases from J; junction bases left unmatched: 14. This CDR3 region has 15 residues. Per germline, CDR1 SQVTM and CDR2 ANQGSEA. In DNA form, the CDR3 reads TGCAGCGCCGAAGGGTCTAGCGGGACGGTGGGGGAGCTGTTTTTT. Translation: CSAEGSSGTVGELFF.

At least ten counts were recorded for this clonotype. The chain joins TRBV12-3 or TRBV12-4 to TRBJ1-1; 9 bases line up with TRBD1. The V segment lost 5 bases and the J segment 7 bases; nucleotides outside the gene matches: 11. The CDR3 is 15 residues long. CDR3 DNA sequence: TGTGCCAGCAGTCCCTTCGGACAGGGGATTTTTGAAGCTTTCTTT. Its protein product is CASSPFGQGIFEAFF.

Many counts were recorded for this clonotype. The CDR3 region has the DNA TGCAGTGCTCAGACAGGGGGTCGCTATGGCTACACCTTC. Its protein product is CSAQTGGRYGYTF. The chain is built from TRBV20-1 and TRBJ1-2; 9 bases line up with TRBD1. CDR3 size: 13 residues. The V gene end was trimmed by 5 bases and the J gene end by 4 bases; junction bases not matched to a gene: 5. The V gene's germline CDR1 is DFQATT and CDR2 SNEGSKA (reference sequence).

This clonotype was seen repeatedly, ten times or more. The CDR3 nucleotides read TGTGCCAGCAAGGACAGGCCGACAAGAGATTCACCCCTCCACTTT. Protein sequence: CASKDRPTRDSPLHF. The V call is TRBV12-3 or TRBV12-4, the J call TRBJ1-6; TRBD1 aligns across 7 bases. The trim removed 7 bases at V and 8 bases at J, leaving 11 bases unmatched. The CDR3 has 15 amino acids.

This clonotype appeared many times. The chain employs TRBV12-5 and TRBJ2-1, with 11 bases that match TRBD1. V shed 1 base, J shed 2 bases, and the junction held 1 base outside the gene matches. The CDR3 is 16 amino acids. The germline CDR1 and CDR2 sequences are LGHNT and FRNRAP. In DNA form, the CDR3 reads TGTGCTAGTGGTTTGGGGGACAGGGGGGCCTACAATGAGCAGTTCTTC. It codes for CASGLGDRGAYNEQFF. Using reference TRBV12-5 and TRBJ2-1 for the parts outside the CDR3, the full variable domain is DARVTQTPRHKVTEMGQEVTMRCQPILGHNTVFWYRQTMMQGLELLAYFRNRAPLDDSGMPKDRFSAEMPDATLATLKIQPSEPRDSAVYFCASGLGDRGAYNEQFFGPGTRLTVL.

The sample holds many counts of this clonotype. The chain carries TRBV12-3 or TRBV12-4 and TRBJ2-3; D may be TRBD2 (7 bases). The V end was cut by 1 base, the J end by 5 bases, with 16 bases between. The CDR3 is 16 amino acids. CDR3 sequence reads: CASSLVGVGGEDTQYF. CDR3 nucleotide sequence: TGTGCCAGCAGTTTAGTCGGGGTAGGGGGGGAAGATACGCAGTATTTT.